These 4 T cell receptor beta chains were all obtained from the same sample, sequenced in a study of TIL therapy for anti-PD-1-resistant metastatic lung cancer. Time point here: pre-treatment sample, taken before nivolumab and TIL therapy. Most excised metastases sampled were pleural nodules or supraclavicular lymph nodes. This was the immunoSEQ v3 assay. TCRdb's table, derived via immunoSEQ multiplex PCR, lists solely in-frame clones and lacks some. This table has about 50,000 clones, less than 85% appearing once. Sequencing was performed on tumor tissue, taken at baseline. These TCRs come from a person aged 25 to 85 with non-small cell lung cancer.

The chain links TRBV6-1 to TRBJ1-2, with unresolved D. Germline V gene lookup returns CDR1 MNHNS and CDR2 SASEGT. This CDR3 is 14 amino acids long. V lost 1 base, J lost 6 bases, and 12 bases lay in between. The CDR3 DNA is TGTGCCAGCAGTGAAGTAAGGTCGGGGAATGGCTACACCTTC. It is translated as CASSEVRSGNGYTF.

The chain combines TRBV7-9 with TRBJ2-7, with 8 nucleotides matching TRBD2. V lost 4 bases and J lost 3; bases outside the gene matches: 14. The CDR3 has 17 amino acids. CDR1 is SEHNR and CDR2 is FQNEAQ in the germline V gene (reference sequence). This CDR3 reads CASSSVMASGPLYEQYF. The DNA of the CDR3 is TGTGCCAGCAGCTCCGTCATGGCTAGCGGGCCCCTCTACGAGCAGTACTTC.

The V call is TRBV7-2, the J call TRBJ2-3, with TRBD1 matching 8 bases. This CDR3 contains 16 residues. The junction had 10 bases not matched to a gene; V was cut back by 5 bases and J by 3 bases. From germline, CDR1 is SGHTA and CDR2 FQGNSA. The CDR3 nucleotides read TGTGCCAGCAGCCCCCGTCCAGGGGGCGCAACAGATACGCAGTATTTT. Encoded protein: CASSPRPGGATDTQYF.

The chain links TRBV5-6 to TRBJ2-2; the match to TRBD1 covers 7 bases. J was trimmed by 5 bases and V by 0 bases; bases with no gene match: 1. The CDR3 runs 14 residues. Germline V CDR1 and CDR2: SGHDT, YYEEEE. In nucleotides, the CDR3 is TGTGCCAGCAGCTTGGGCAGGGGGACCGGGGAGCTGTTTTTT. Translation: CASSLGRGTGELFF.